This TCR beta chain appears in the sequencing data of a study of OX40 agonist ivuxolimab in advanced cancers. Study-level results: Compared with others, partial responders at 0.1-3.0 mg/kg displayed clonal expansion among the lowest. The antigens recognized by the expanded peripheral T cells, that is their antigen specificity, were not determined.

Data came from immunoSEQ multiplex PCR; TCRdb stores just in-frame clones and leaves some out. The sample lists about 24,000 clones, approximately 82% occurring once. Germline V gene sequence: CDR1 WSHSY, CDR2 SAAADI. The CDR3 extends over 13 amino acids. V was clipped by 4 bases and J by 2 bases, with 9 bases between them. Remarks on this clone: Its target is unknown.

This receptor was identified in an adult with an advanced solid tumor such as melanoma, head and neck, liver or kidney cancer. This chain links TRBV10-2 with TRBJ2-7; D call uncertain. The sample here was CD4+ or CD8+ T cells sorted from blood, taken in a trial of the OX40 agonist ivuxolimab. The CDR3 region has the DNA TGCGCCAGCAGTGGTTCCGACCCCTACGAGCAGTACTTC. Protein sequence: CASSGSDPYEQYF.